These 27 T cell receptor beta chains came from one sample sequenced in a study of human T cells and chemical hapten exposure. Time point specified: pre-sensitization, week 0. Treatment noted: therapeutic diphenylcyclopropenone sensitization with weekly scalp DPC. One entry per CDR3 protein results from TCRdb running MiXCR on the RACE reads. The sample includes more than 70,000 distinct CDR3 sequences, 8.5% of them seen just once. Sequencing was performed on whole blood, taken in connection with sensitization to the hapten diphenylcyclopropenone (DPC). Receptor source: a man aged 35 to 55 with alopecia areata. Some clones in this sample may be carry-over from other donors' samples.

This sequence joins TRBV18 and TRBJ1-2; D is ambiguous. V was pared by 2 bases and J by 0 bases, with 7 bases between. Germline CDR1 reads KGHSH; CDR2 reads LQKENI. The CDR3 consists of 14 residues. Here the CDR3 reads CASSPGRTNYGYTF. Here the CDR3 DNA reads TGTGCCAGCTCACCAGGGAGGACTAACTATGGCTACACCTTC. The entire variable domain, with the rest obtained from reference TRBV18 and TRBJ1-2, is as follows: NAGVMQNPRHLVRRRGQEARLRCSPMKGHSHVYWYRQLPEEGLKFMVYLQKENIIDESGMPKERFSAEFPKEGPSILRIQQVVRGDSAAYFCASSPGRTNYGYTFGSGTRLTVV.

This clonotype was counted between two and nine times. V is TRBV19 and J is TRBJ1-5; 8 nucleotides align to TRBD1. V was clipped by 8 bases and J by 1 base; unmatched bases: 13. CDR1 LNHDA and CDR2 SQIVND come from the germline V gene (reference sequence). The length of the CDR3 is 17 residues. The CDR3 nucleotides are TGTGCCAGTTGGGGCGGGGGCAGGGGGCCAAGCAATCAGCCCCAGCATTTT. This codes for CASWGGGRGPSNQPQHF.

This clonotype was seen a handful of times. The V call is TRBV19, the J call TRBJ2-7; D not resolved. V was trimmed by 2 bases and J by 3 bases, leaving 14 bases between them. The CDR3 is made up of 15 amino acids. CDR1 LNHDA and CDR2 SQIVND come from the germline V gene (reference sequence). CDR3 sequence (DNA): TGTGCCAGTAGTATAACCGTCGGTGGAAACTACGAGCAGTACTTC. Translating gives CASSITVGGNYEQYF.

This clonotype showed up many times. The rearrangement joins TRBV2 to TRBJ1-4; 8 bases map to TRBD1. The V gene end was trimmed by 6 bases and the J gene end by 0 bases; junction bases not matched to a gene: 6. The CDR3 sequence is 16 residues long. The germline V gene encodes CDR1 SNHLY and CDR2 FYNNEI. CDR3 DNA: TGTGCCAGCAGAGGACAGGGAAAGGCAACTAATGAAAAACTGTTTTTT. It yields the protein CASRGQGKATNEKLFF.

Only one count was recorded for this clonotype. This sequence joins TRBV5-1 and TRBJ1-1; 7 bases agree with TRBD1. The CDR3 totals 15 residues. V trimming: 0 bases; J trimming: 4 bases; junction bases outside the gene matches: 6. The germline CDR1 and CDR2 sequences are SGHRS and YFSETQ. The chain's CDR3 is CASSLGQGKSTEAFF. In nucleotides, the CDR3 is TGCGCCAGCAGCTTGGGACAGGGAAAGAGCACTGAAGCTTTCTTT. Complete variable domain (other parts from reference TRBV5-1 and TRBJ1-1): KAGVTQTPRYLIKTRGQQVTLSCSPISGHRSVSWYQQTPGQGLQFLFEYFSETQRNKGNFPGRFSGRQFSNSRSEMNVSTLELGDSALYLCASSLGQGKSTEAFFGQGTRLTVV.

In its sample, this clonotype was seen many times. The CDR3, as DNA: TGTGCCAGCAGTTTAAGGTTTAGCAGGGGAGGCAATCAGCCCCAGCATTTT. This encodes CASSLRFSRGGNQPQHF. The gene calls are TRBV28 and TRBJ1-5; D perhaps matches TRBD1 (6 bases). The V gene lost 2 bases and the J gene lost 2 bases, with 16 bases spanning the gap. CDR3 length: 17 residues. The germline CDR1 and CDR2 sequences are MDHEN and SYDVKM. Full variable domain (outside the CDR3, taken from reference TRBV28 and TRBJ1-5): DVKVTQSSRYLVKRTGEKVFLECVQDMDHENMFWYRQDPGLGLRLIYFSYDVKMKEKGDIPEGYSVSREKKERFSLILESASTNQTSMYLCASSLRFSRGGNQPQHFGDGTRLSIL.

This clonotype was observed at least ten times. V and J are TRBV7-9 and TRBJ1-3; D gene uncertain. CDR1 is SEHNR, CDR2 FQNEAQ, per germline (reference sequence). This CDR3 has 12 residues. Trimming cost V 5 bases and J 4 bases, with 6 bases left between them. CDR3 region: CASSVSGNTIYF. CDR3 nucleotide sequence: TGTGCCAGCAGCGTATCCGGAAACACCATATATTTT.

This clonotype has only a few counts. CDR3 bases: TGTGCCAGCAGCTTACAAGCGGGAGGGTACAATGAGCAGTTCTTC. Encoded protein: CASSLQAGGYNEQFF. V and J are TRBV7-3 and TRBJ2-1, with TRBD2 matching over 10 bases. With 2 bases clipped from V and 4 bases from J, the junction kept 2 bases outside the gene matches. Germline V gives CDR1 SGHTA, CDR2 FQGTGA. The CDR3 extends over 15 amino acids.

The rearrangement links TRBV28 to TRBJ1-2, with 8 nucleotides matching TRBD1. The V segment lost 1 base and the J segment 1 base; nucleotides outside the gene matches: 11. CDR1 is MDHEN and CDR2 is SYDVKM in the germline V gene. The CDR3 has 18 residues. CDR3 sequence: CASSLSAGGGRRNYGYTF. The CDR3 DNA follows: TGTGCCAGCAGTTTATCTGCAGGGGGCGGCCGGCGTAACTATGGCTACACCTTC.

The gene calls are TRBV12-3 or TRBV12-4 and TRBJ2-2; D is unclear. The germline V and J ends were trimmed by 6 bases and 4 bases, with 6 bases remaining between them. The CDR3 length is 12 residues. The CDR3 sequence is CASRGITGELFF. In DNA form, the CDR3 reads TGTGCCAGCAGGGGGATCACCGGGGAGCTGTTTTTT.

This clonotype was seen ten or more times. This chain connects TRBV25-1 to TRBJ1-1; D ambiguous. Germline values: CDR1 MGHDK, CDR2 SYGVNS. V was clipped by 2 bases and J by 0 bases, with 10 bases between them. The CDR3 loop spans 15 amino acids. Here the CDR3 reads CASSEDAPMNTEAFF. Written as DNA, the CDR3 is TGTGCCAGCAGTGAAGACGCACCCATGAACACTGAAGCTTTCTTT.

This chain links TRBV10-3 with TRBJ2-7; D uncertain. The V gene's germline CDR1 is ENHRY and CDR2 SYGVKD. The CDR3 consists of 12 residues. The V and J ends lost 10 bases and 0 bases respectively, with 10 bases between them. Here the CDR3 reads CATLSSSYEQYV. Written as DNA, the CDR3 is TGTGCCACCCTCTCGAGCTCCTACGAGCAGTACGTC.

This clonotype appeared a few times. This sequence joins TRBV7-2 and TRBJ1-1; D may be TRBD1 (5 bases). CDR1 SGHTA and CDR2 FQGNSA come from the germline V gene. Between the trimmed V and J ends, which lost 5 bases and 5 bases, there was a span of 15 bases. The CDR3 runs to 14 residues. The CDR3 region is CASSKGGARTEAFF. The CDR3 DNA follows: TGTGCCAGCAGCAAGGGAGGGGCGCGGACTGAAGCTTTCTTT.

V usage is TRBV28 and J usage is TRBJ1-4; D not certain. The CDR3 runs to 17 residues. Trimming took 6 bases from V and 0 from J, leaving 17 bases between them. Germline V CDR1 and CDR2: MDHEN, SYDVKM. The CDR3 protein is CASSPAYRGATNEKLFF. The CDR3 nucleotides are TGTGCCAGCAGCCCCGCCTACCGGGGAGCAACTAATGAAAAACTGTTTTTT.

This clonotype has more than one count but fewer than ten. The V gene is TRBV20-1, the J gene TRBJ2-7; unclear D gene. Germline V gives CDR1 DFQATT, CDR2 SNEGSKA (reference sequence). V was trimmed by 2 bases and J by 5 bases, leaving 7 bases between them. The CDR3 extends over 11 amino acids. The CDR3 region has the DNA TGCAGTGCTAGATTAGGACACGAGCAGTACGTC. Protein product: CSARLGHEQYV.

The chain uses TRBV28 and TRBJ2-1; 9 nucleotides agree with TRBD2. The V and J ends lost 5 bases and 1 base, in that order; junction bases with no gene match: 3. CDR3 length: 15 amino acids. Germline values: CDR1 MDHEN, CDR2 SYDVKM. CDR3 amino acids: CASSRAGGSYNEQFF. As DNA, the CDR3 is TGTGCCAGCAGTAGAGCGGGAGGATCCTACAATGAGCAGTTCTTC.

The V call is TRBV29-1, the J call TRBJ1-2; maybe TRBD1 (6 bases). The length of the CDR3 is 13 residues. V gave up 8 bases and J gave up 4 bases, with 17 bases separating them. Germline CDR1 and CDR2: SQVTM and ANQGSEA. CDR3 sequence reads: CSSGEGESYGYTF. CDR3 in DNA: TGCAGCTCGGGGGAGGGGGAGAGCTATGGCTACACCTTC.

This clonotype has more than one count but fewer than ten. This chain connects TRBV28 to TRBJ2-5, with 12 bases identical to TRBD1. The CDR3 consists of 15 residues. Germline V gene data show CDR1 as MDHEN and CDR2 as SYDVKM. V gave up 6 bases and J gave up 5 bases; unmatched junction bases: 7. The CDR3 reads CASSPPGQGAETQYF. CDR3 DNA sequence: TGTGCCAGCAGCCCGCCGGGACAGGGGGCTGAGACCCAGTACTTC.

The chain joins TRBV29-1 to TRBJ2-1; D gene unclear. This CDR3 is built from 14 residues. Germline V gene lookup returns CDR1 SQVTM and CDR2 ANQGSEA. V gave up 4 bases and J gave up 0 bases, with 10 bases separating them. This CDR3 is CSVGLSSSYNEQFF. The CDR3 DNA reads TGCAGCGTTGGACTGAGTAGCTCCTACAATGAGCAGTTCTTC.

This clonotype was detected ten times or more. The chain joins TRBV11-2 to TRBJ1-4; D is possibly TRBD1 (6 bases). V shed 1 base and J shed 0 bases, with 24 bases lying between them. There are 21 residues in the CDR3. Germline V gives CDR1 SGHAT, CDR2 FQNNGV. In nucleotides, the CDR3 is TGTGCCAGCAGCTTAGTGAGGGTGGGACAAGGGAGCATTGCAACTAATGAAAAACTGTTTTTT. This codes for CASSLVRVGQGSIATNEKLFF.

This chain joins TRBV29-1 and TRBJ2-3; 10 nucleotides match TRBD2. The CDR3 runs to 15 residues. In germline, CDR1 is SQVTM, CDR2 ANQGSEA. Unmatched junction bases numbered 7, after V lost 0 bases and J lost 7 bases. CDR3 loop: CSVEEGTSASHTQYF. CDR3 DNA sequence: TGCAGCGTTGAAGAAGGGACTAGCGCGAGCCATACGCAGTATTTT.

The table lists this clonotype with many counts. This chain joins TRBV7-8 and TRBJ2-3; 9 bases map to TRBD2. The CDR3 spans 16 residues. J lost 2 bases, V lost 5 bases, and 8 bases had no gene match. Germline CDR1 reads SGHVS; CDR2 reads FQNEAQ. CDR3 coding DNA: TGTGCCAGCAGCGCCAGACTAGCGGAGAACACAGATACGCAGTATTTT. The encoded protein is CASSARLAENTDTQYF.

This clonotype was seen only a few times. The V call is TRBV3-1, the J call TRBJ1-2; 8 nucleotides agree with TRBD1. This CDR3 comprises 15 residues. Germline CDR1 is LGHDT and CDR2 is YNNKEL (reference sequence). Trimming removed 1 base from V and 4 bases from J; junction bases left unmatched: 5. The DNA of the CDR3 is TGTGCCAGCAGCCAAGGCTCAGGGGGCGTCTATGGCTACACCTTC. Translating it yields CASSQGSGGVYGYTF.

This clonotype was counted at least ten times. This chain connects TRBV6-5 to TRBJ2-2; TRBD2 aligns across 7 bases. There are 15 residues in the CDR3. V was clipped by 5 bases and J by 0 bases; unmatched bases: 3. Germline V CDR1 and CDR2: MNHEY, SVGAGI. CDR3 DNA sequence: TGTGCCAGCAGTAGCGGGACCACGAACACCGGGGAGCTGTTTTTT. Protein sequence: CASSSGTTNTGELFF.

This clonotype has only a few counts. This sequence joins TRBV27 and TRBJ2-3, with 8 positions matching TRBD2. Losses at the gene ends were 5 bases for V and 5 bases for J; bases not matched to a gene: 6. CDR1 and CDR2 from the germline V gene are MNHEY and SMNVEV (reference sequence). This CDR3 region has 14 residues. CDR3 region: CASSVGLARDTQYF. As DNA, the CDR3 is TGTGCCAGCAGTGTAGGACTAGCTCGAGATACGCAGTATTTT.

Many counts were recorded for this clonotype. DNA of the CDR3: TGTGCCACCGCGTTGGGGGAGACCCAGTACTTC. Its translation is CATALGETQYF. V and J are TRBV6-1 and TRBJ2-5; no clear D. Trimming took off 10 bases at V and 5 bases at J, with 11 bases between the two ends. This CDR3 contains 11 residues. Germline V lookup: CDR1 MNHNS, CDR2 SASEGT.

J is TRBJ2-1 and V is TRBV11-1, with 7 bases matching TRBD1. The CDR3 is 14 residues long. Germline V gene data show CDR1 as SGHAT and CDR2 as FQDESV (reference sequence). V trimming: 5 bases; J trimming: 5 bases; junction bases outside the gene matches: 6. The CDR3 spells CASSKLTGNNEQFF. In DNA form, the CDR3 reads TGTGCCAGCAGCAAACTGACAGGGAACAATGAGCAGTTCTTC.